These T cell receptor beta chains were read from a single sample in a study of T-cell reconstitution after alpha-beta-depleted transplantation in children. Each CDR3 protein is one row after TCRdb ran MiXCR on the PCR reads. The data hold 500,000 to 750,000 distinct CDR3 sequences, with about a quarter observed a single time. The specimen comprised PBMCs, sampled before TCRalphabeta/CD19-depleted stem cell transplant. These receptor sequences come from a boy less than two years old with Wiskott-Aldrich syndrome, due to receive a stem cell transplant. Each CDR3 is given with its conserved first and last residue. Each record gives: CDR3 DNA, CDR3 protein, clone size, V gene, J gene, CDR3 length, D gene. The D gene is left open where the match is weak. Size is stated for part of the rows, as once, few or many counts, or as a class when the clone is expanded.

CDR3 DNA: TGCAGTGCTAGAGCGGGACACTCGGGCACTGAAGCTTTCTTT; CDR3 protein: CSARAGHSGTEAFF; clone size: -; V gene: TRBV20-1; J gene: TRBJ1-1; CDR3 length: 14; D gene: -
CDR3 DNA: TGCAGTGGGAGACACACTGAAGCTTTCTTT; CDR3 protein: CSGRHTEAFF; clone size: few; V gene: TRBV20-1; J gene: TRBJ1-1; CDR3 length: 10; D gene: -
CDR3 DNA: TGCAGTGCTATGGGACTAGCGGATACTGGGGGAGAGACCCAGTACTTC; CDR3 protein: CSAMGLADTGGETQYF; clone size: -; V gene: TRBV20-1; J gene: TRBJ2-5; CDR3 length: 16; D gene: TRBD2
CDR3 DNA: TGTGCCGAAGCGGCGGGAGATACGCAGTATTTT; CDR3 protein: CAEAAGDTQYF; clone size: few; V gene: TRBV7-2; J gene: TRBJ2-3; CDR3 length: 11; D gene: -
CDR3 DNA: TGTGCCAGCAGTTCGCTACCCGGGACTAGCGGGAGGGCCGCCTACGAGCAGTACTTC; CDR3 protein: CASSSLPGTSGRAAYEQYF; clone size: -; V gene: TRBV12-3/TRBV12-4; J gene: TRBJ2-7; CDR3 length: 19; D gene: TRBD2
CDR3 DNA: TGTGCCAGCTATACTTTGGGGGGGACCCAAGAGACCCAGTACTTC; CDR3 protein: CASYTLGGTQETQYF; clone size: -; V gene: TRBV28; J gene: TRBJ2-5; CDR3 length: 15; D gene: TRBD2
CDR3 DNA: TGTGCCAGCAGCTTAACGGGAGGCCCTTCTTACAATGAGCAGTTCTTC; CDR3 protein: CASSLTGGPSYNEQFF; clone size: -; V gene: TRBV7-8; J gene: TRBJ2-1; CDR3 length: 16; D gene: TRBD2
CDR3 DNA: TGCAGTGCTAGTCACACCTCGAACACCGGGGAGCTGTTTTTT; CDR3 protein: CSASHTSNTGELFF; clone size: few; V gene: TRBV20-1; J gene: TRBJ2-2; CDR3 length: 14; D gene: -
CDR3 DNA: TGTGCCAGCAGTTTGGGGGCCACGGGCGGGAACAATGAGCAGTTCTTC; CDR3 protein: CASSLGATGGNNEQFF; clone size: -; V gene: TRBV12-3/TRBV12-4; J gene: TRBJ2-1; CDR3 length: 16; D gene: -
CDR3 DNA: TGCGCCAGCAGCCCGGCGGGAACTAGCGGGAAGAGCACAGATACGCAGTATTTT; CDR3 protein: CASSPAGTSGKSTDTQYF; clone size: -; V gene: TRBV5-1; J gene: TRBJ2-3; CDR3 length: 18; D gene: TRBD2
CDR3 DNA: TGCAGCGTTGAGCGAACCGGGACAGAAAACACTGAAGCTTTCTTT; CDR3 protein: CSVERTGTENTEAFF; clone size: -; V gene: TRBV29-1; J gene: TRBJ1-1; CDR3 length: 15; D gene: TRBD1
CDR3 DNA: TGCAGTGCTAGGCACTTCAGGGGCCCGAGGATGGACAATGAGCAGTTCTTC; CDR3 protein: CSARHFRGPRMDNEQFF; clone size: few; V gene: TRBV20-1; J gene: TRBJ2-1; CDR3 length: 17; D gene: -
CDR3 DNA: TGTGCCAGCAGCTTAGTACTAGCGGGGTGGGATACGCAGTATTTT; CDR3 protein: CASSLVLAGWDTQYF; clone size: -; V gene: TRBV7-2; J gene: TRBJ2-3; CDR3 length: 15; D gene: TRBD2
CDR3 DNA: TGTGCCAGCAGCGCCAGGGGGCAGAGCTCCTACGAGCAGTACTTC; CDR3 protein: CASSARGQSSYEQYF; clone size: -; V gene: TRBV5-5; J gene: TRBJ2-7; CDR3 length: 15; D gene: TRBD1
CDR3 DNA: TGCGCCAGCAAGAGACAGTCCAGCACAGATACGCAGTATTTT; CDR3 protein: CASKRQSSTDTQYF; clone size: few; V gene: TRBV5-1; J gene: TRBJ2-3; CDR3 length: 14; D gene: -
CDR3 DNA: TGCAGTGCTAGGCAAGACGGTAGCGGGAGCGGGGAGCTGTTTTTT; CDR3 protein: CSARQDGSGSGELFF; clone size: -; V gene: TRBV20-1; J gene: TRBJ2-2; CDR3 length: 15; D gene: TRBD2
CDR3 DNA: TGTGCCAGCAGTTTAGGGACAGGGTTACACGAGCAGTACTTC; CDR3 protein: CASSLGTGLHEQYF; clone size: -; V gene: TRBV12-3/TRBV12-4; J gene: TRBJ2-7; CDR3 length: 14; D gene: TRBD1
CDR3 DNA: TGTGCCAGCAGCCCGGACGGTATCGATCTACGCGAGCAGTACTTC; CDR3 protein: CASSPDGIDLREQYF; clone size: -; V gene: TRBV14; J gene: TRBJ2-7; CDR3 length: 15; D gene: -
CDR3 DNA: TGTGCCTGGAGTGCGGGAGGATTTCAGTTCTTC; CDR3 protein: CAWSAGGFQFF; clone size: few; V gene: TRBV30; J gene: TRBJ2-1; CDR3 length: 11; D gene: TRBD2
CDR3 DNA: TGCAGCGTTGTGAGACTACTTACCTACAATGAGCAGTTCTTC; CDR3 protein: CSVVRLLTYNEQFF; clone size: -; V gene: TRBV29-1; J gene: TRBJ2-1; CDR3 length: 14; D gene: -
CDR3 DNA: TGTGCCAGCAGTTTGGGGGGCGCCGCCAAAAACATTCAGTACTTC; CDR3 protein: CASSLGGAAKNIQYF; clone size: -; V gene: TRBV28; J gene: TRBJ2-4; CDR3 length: 15; D gene: -
CDR3 DNA: TGTGCCAGCAGCTCCGTACTAGCGGGGGGAAGCTCCTACAATGAGCAGTTCTTC; CDR3 protein: CASSSVLAGGSSYNEQFF; clone size: few; V gene: TRBV5-6; J gene: TRBJ2-1; CDR3 length: 18; D gene: TRBD2
CDR3 DNA: TGCGCCAGCAGCTTGTTACGGGGAATTAATTCACCCCTCCACTTT; CDR3 protein: CASSLLRGINSPLHF; clone size: -; V gene: TRBV5-1; J gene: TRBJ1-6; CDR3 length: 15; D gene: -
CDR3 DNA: TGCGCCAGCAGGGGACTAGCGGTCCAAGAGACCCAGTACTTC; CDR3 protein: CASRGLAVQETQYF; clone size: many; V gene: TRBV5-1; J gene: TRBJ2-5; CDR3 length: 14; D gene: TRBD2
CDR3 DNA: TGCGCCAGCAGCCCTAGCGGGAGGGCCGGTGAGCAGTTCTTC; CDR3 protein: CASSPSGRAGEQFF; clone size: few; V gene: TRBV4-1; J gene: TRBJ2-1; CDR3 length: 14; D gene: TRBD2